This entry concerns a single T cell receptor (beta chain). Using immunoSEQ multiplex PCR, the repertoire was profiled, and TCRdb retains in-frame clones only, with some absent. The data show roughly 280,000 clones, with around 89% seen just once and roughly 4% held by the top ten. The sample originates from a study of blood T cell repertoires in COVID-19. Study at large: PBMCs, B-cell-depleted T cells, or T cells were the source of the cDNA or gDNA that made up the material.

This CDR3 comprises 18 residues. Trimming at V came to 4 bases and at J to 3 bases, leaving 7 bases not matched to a gene. The V call is TRBV23-1, the J call TRBJ2-2; 14 nucleotides match TRBD2. TRBV23-1 is an ORF, and what it does is uncertain. The sample consisted of PBMCs or T cells enriched from blood (not recorded which). The sequence derives from a woman aged 30 to 39 with acute COVID-19. CDR3 nucleotides: TGCGCCAGCAGTCCCGGGACTAGCGGGAGTGGGGACACCGGGGAGCTGTTTTTT. It codes for CASSPGTSGSGDTGELFF.